This T cell receptor beta chain derives from a study of shared clonotypes between healthy human individuals. About the research overall: CD8 memory received one plate per donor, CD8 naive two, CD4 memory three and CD4 naive three.

Clones were read by immunoSEQ multiplex PCR, and TCRdb kept only the in-frame ones, dropping some. The sample has more than 550,000 clones, roughly two thirds seen once. Trimming pared 0 bases from V and 0 bases from J, leaving 9 bases between. The CDR3 is made up of 15 amino acids. The germline V gene encodes CDR1 SGHTS and CDR2 YDEGEE. Remarks on this clone: Its target is not known.

Study-wide findings and caveats: Estimated richness was generally greater in naive than memory subsets.

The specimen was memory CD4+ T cells sorted from blood. The subset is: CD45RA-negative fraction. The sequence derives from a woman aged 25 to 39 in good health. V is TRBV5-8 and J is TRBJ1-1, with D uncertain. CDR3 amino acids: CASSLEARMNTEAFF. The CDR3 region has the DNA TGTGCCAGCAGCTTGGAAGCCAGAATGAACACTGAAGCTTTCTTT.